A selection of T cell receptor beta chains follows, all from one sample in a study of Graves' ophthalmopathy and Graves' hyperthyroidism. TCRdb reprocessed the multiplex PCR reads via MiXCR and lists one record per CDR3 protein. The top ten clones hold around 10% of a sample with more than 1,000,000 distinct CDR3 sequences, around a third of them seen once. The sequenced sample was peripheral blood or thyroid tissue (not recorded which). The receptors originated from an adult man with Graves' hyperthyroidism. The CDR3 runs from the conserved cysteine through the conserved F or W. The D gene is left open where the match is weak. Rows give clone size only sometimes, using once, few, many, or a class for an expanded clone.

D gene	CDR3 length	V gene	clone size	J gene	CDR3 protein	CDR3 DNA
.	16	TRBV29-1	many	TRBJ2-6	CSVGRTDASGANVLTF	TGCAGCGTTGGCAGAACGGACGCTTCTGGGGCCAACGTCCTGACTTTC
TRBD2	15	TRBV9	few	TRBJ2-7	CASSVGGTSGYEQYF	TGTGCCAGCAGCGTAGGAGGGACTAGCGGCTACGAGCAGTACTTC
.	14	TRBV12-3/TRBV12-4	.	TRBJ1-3	CASRVGFSGNTIYF	TGTGCCAGCAGAGTAGGGTTCTCTGGAAACACCATATATTTT
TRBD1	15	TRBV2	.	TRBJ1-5	CASVDRTGGNQPQHF	TGTGCCAGCGTAGATAGGACAGGGGGTAATCAGCCCCAGCATTTT
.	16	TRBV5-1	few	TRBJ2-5	CASSVGLVWLGETQYF	TGCGCCAGCAGTGTGGGTCTGGTTTGGTTGGGGGAGACCCAGTACTTC
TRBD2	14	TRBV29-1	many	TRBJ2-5	CSLSTSGRRETQYF	TGCAGCTTATCGACTAGCGGGAGACGAGAGACCCAGTACTTC
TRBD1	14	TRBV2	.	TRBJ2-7	CASSGETGVYEQYF	TGTGCCAGCAGTGGTGAGACAGGGGTTTATGAGCAGTACTTC
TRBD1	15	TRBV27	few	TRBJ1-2	CASRQADRVNYGYTF	TGTGCCAGCAGGCAGGCCGACAGGGTTAACTATGGCTACACCTTC
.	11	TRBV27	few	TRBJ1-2	CASGAGQGYTF	TGTGCCAGCGGGGCAGGGCAAGGCTACACCTTC
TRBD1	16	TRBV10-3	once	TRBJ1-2	CAISDLRQGGNYGYTF	TGTGCCATCAGTGACCTCCGACAGGGTGGCAACTATGGCTACACCTTC
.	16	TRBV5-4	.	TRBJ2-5	CASSLGGQVLAETQYF	TGTGCCAGCAGCTTAGGAGGGCAGGTCCTTGCGGAGACCCAGTACTTC
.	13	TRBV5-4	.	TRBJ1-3	CASSEEIGNTIYF	TGTGCCAGCAGCGAAGAGATAGGAAACACCATATATTTT
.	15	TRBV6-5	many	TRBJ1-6	CASRSHGGPNSPLHF	TGTGCCAGCAGATCTCACGGGGGGCCTAATTCACCCCTCCACTTT
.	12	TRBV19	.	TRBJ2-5	CASGEGNQPQYF	TGTGCCAGTGGGGAAGGCAATCAGCCCCAGTACTTC
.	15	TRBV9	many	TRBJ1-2	CASSVDEGPRYGYTF	TGTGCCAGCAGCGTAGACGAGGGCCCTCGGTATGGCTACACCTTC
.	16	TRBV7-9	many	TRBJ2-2	CASSLVQGANTGELFF	TGTGCCAGCAGCTTAGTTCAGGGAGCGAACACCGGGGAGCTGTTTTTT
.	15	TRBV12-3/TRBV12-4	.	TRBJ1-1	CASSLTPAGDTEAFF	TGTGCCAGCAGTTTAACCCCAGCAGGGGACACTGAAGCTTTCTTT